Given below is one T cell receptor (beta chain) in context. The antigen remains unidentified. This sample is part of a study of T-cell memory formation after mild COVID-19. In the study overall: The study found TCR clusters largely donor specific. Study-wide findings and caveats: CD4+ contracting clones were mainly CM and EM; CD8+ ones, EMRA. Whether second-wave clones peaking at day 37 were SARS-CoV-2 specific went unconfirmed. Pre-infection memory harbored some responding clones, suggesting cross-reactive memory joined.

This CDR3 comprises 13 residues. The ends were cut back, 3 bases at V and 4 bases at J, with 9 bases in the middle. A single record per CDR3 protein comes from TCRdb applying MiXCR to the 5' RACE reads. The repertoire holds about 160,000 distinct CDR3 sequences, with about a third as singletons. The rearrangement links TRBV12-3 or TRBV12-4 to TRBJ1-1; D not resolved. The sample was PBMCs or a T cell subset sorted from them (not recorded which). The source is an adult woman who had mild COVID-19 (a few samples of this study predate the infection). Cell type and time point are not known. CDR3 sequence (DNA): TGTGCCAGCAGTTTTCAAGATGGCACTGAAGCTTTCTTT. Translation gives CASSFQDGTEAFF.